These 25 T cell receptor beta chains were sequenced from one sample in a study of early T cells in non-severe SARS-CoV-2 infection. TCRdb re-analysed the 5' RACE reads in MiXCR, keeping a single row per CDR3 protein. This sample carries roughly 90,000 distinct CDR3 sequences, roughly 14% of them seen once, and the ten largest clones take approximately 0.5%. What was sequenced was whole blood. The receptors were gathered from an adult who was a healthcare worker with PCR-confirmed SARS-CoV-2 infection or an uninfected control (not recorded which).

This clonotype has at least ten counts. The chain has TRBV29-1 and TRBJ1-2, with TRBD1 as a possible D gene (5 bases). This CDR3 is 11 amino acids long. Trimming took off 6 bases at V and 7 bases at J, with 12 bases between the two ends. Germline assignment: CDR1 SQVTM and CDR2 ANQGSEA. This CDR3 reads CSVRQLTGYTF. In DNA form, the CDR3 reads TGCAGCGTAAGACAGCTAACTGGCTACACCTTC.

The chain combines TRBV12-3 or TRBV12-4 with TRBJ2-2, with no clear D. There are 15 residues in the CDR3. The V end was cut by 6 bases, the J end by 7 bases, with 18 bases between. The CDR3 spells CASSPRQRRDGELFF. The CDR3 DNA sequence: TGTGCCAGCAGCCCTAGACAAAGAAGGGACGGGGAGCTGTTTTTT.

This clonotype was observed a few times. The chain joins TRBV10-1 to TRBJ2-2; D is possibly TRBD2 (5 bases). With 3 bases removed from V and 5 bases from J, the gap between germline ends came to 10 bases. Germline CDR1 and CDR2: WNHNN and SYGVQD (reference sequence). The CDR3 is made up of 14 amino acids. The CDR3 protein is CASSDVGRTGELFF. DNA for the CDR3: TGCGCCAGCAGTGACGTGGGGAGAACCGGGGAGCTGTTTTTT.

The V and J genes are TRBV9 and TRBJ2-3; maybe TRBD2 (6 bases). From germline, CDR1 is SGDLS and CDR2 YYNGEE. The CDR3 totals 15 residues. V lost 3 bases and J 0 bases, leaving 11 bases between the germline ends. The CDR3 region is CASSAASASTDTQYF. In DNA form, the CDR3 reads TGTGCCAGCAGCGCGGCTAGCGCCAGCACAGATACGCAGTATTTT.

This chain uses TRBV11-2 with TRBJ2-1; D ambiguous. This CDR3 is built from 13 residues. The germline V gene has CDR1 SGHAT and CDR2 FQNNGV. V lost 1 base and J lost 8, with 9 bases in between. The CDR3 is CASSLVWVHEQFF. Written as DNA, the CDR3 is TGTGCCAGCAGCTTAGTATGGGTCCATGAGCAGTTCTTC.

This clonotype was counted at least ten times. The CDR3, as DNA: TGCGCCAGCAGCTCACGGACTCGATCTAGCACAGATACGCAGTATTTT. It encodes CASSSRTRSSTDTQYF. The chain is built from TRBV5-1 and TRBJ2-3; TRBD2 is a possible D gene (5 bases). Trimming cost V 3 bases and J 0 bases, with 14 bases left between them. The germline CDR1 and CDR2 sequences are SGHRS and YFSETQ. CDR3 length: 16 amino acids. Looking up the rest from reference TRBV5-1 and TRBJ2-3 gives the full variable domain: KAGVTQTPRYLIKTRGQQVTLSCSPISGHRSVSWYQQTPGQGLQFLFEYFSETQRNKGNFPGRFSGRQFSNSRSEMNVSTLELGDSALYLCASSSRTRSSTDTQYFGPGTRLTVL.

A few counts support this clonotype. The V and J genes are TRBV7-2 and TRBJ1-2, with 8 bases fitting TRBD1. The CDR3 totals 16 residues. V shed 1 base and J 2 bases; nucleotides not matched to a gene: 6. Germline V lookup: CDR1 SGHTA, CDR2 FQGNSA. The CDR3, as DNA: TGTGCCAGCAGCTTAGTCGTTGGACAGGGAAACTATGGCTACACCTTC. Its translation is CASSLVVGQGNYGYTF.

The chain couples TRBV12-3 or TRBV12-4 to TRBJ1-6; D remains ambiguous. The CDR3 covers 15 residues. V lost 6 bases, J lost 0 bases, and 9 bases lay in between. The CDR3 bases are TGTGCCAGCAGAGACTGGAGCTCCTATAATTCACCCCTCCACTTT. The encoded protein is CASRDWSSYNSPLHF.

The chain links TRBV12-3 or TRBV12-4 to TRBJ2-1; TRBD2 agrees at 9 bases. The length of the CDR3 is 20 residues. J gave up 5 bases and V 4 bases, and 21 bases lay outside the gene matches. The DNA of the CDR3 is TGTGCCAGCAGTTGTTCGGATTTAAGCGCGGGAGGGAAAGGTAACAATGAGCAGTTCTTC. It is translated as CASSCSDLSAGGKGNNEQFF.

The chain has TRBV7-2 and TRBJ1-1; D may be TRBD1 (5 bases). The CDR3 is 14 amino acids. Germline CDR1 SGHTA, CDR2 FQGNSA. V was pared by 5 bases and J by 4 bases, with 14 bases between. The CDR3, as DNA: TGTGCCAGCAGCCTGCCGCCAGGGAGCACTGAAGCTTTCTTT. Amino acids: CASSLPPGSTEAFF.

The sample holds many counts of this clonotype. The chain combines TRBV5-1 with TRBJ2-5; 7 bases fit TRBD1. Germline V gene lookup returns CDR1 SGHRS and CDR2 YFSETQ. There are 13 residues in the CDR3. V dropped 4 bases and J dropped 2; count of bases not matched to a gene: 2. The CDR3 coding sequence is TGCGCCAGCAGCAGGGACAGACAAGAGACCCAGTACTTC. This gives the protein CASSRDRQETQYF.

In its sample, this clonotype was seen many times. The chain uses TRBV2 and TRBJ1-6; D is uncertain. Trimming cost V 2 bases and J 9 bases, with 11 bases left between them. The CDR3 extends over 14 amino acids. The germline gives CDR1 SNHLY, CDR2 FYNNEI. The CDR3, as DNA: TGTGCCAGCAGTGAAATAGGGATCGGTTCACCCCTCCACTTT. This codes for CASSEIGIGSPLHF.

This sequence joins TRBV9 and TRBJ2-1; weak D call: TRBD2 (5 bases). V lost 7 bases and J 0 bases, leaving 17 bases between the germline ends. Germline CDR1 reads SGDLS; CDR2 reads YYNGEE. The length of the CDR3 is 16 residues. DNA for the CDR3: TGTGCCAGCGGAGGTAGCGATACGAGCTCCTACAATGAGCAGTTCTTC. Translation gives CASGGSDTSSYNEQFF.

CDR3 DNA sequence: TGTGCCAGCAGCCTCTCTAGCTCTAGTCCCTACGAGCAGTACGTC. This encodes CASSLSSSSPYEQYV. The chain has TRBV6-5 and TRBJ2-7; TRBD2 might be the D (5 bases). CDR1 is MNHEY and CDR2 is SVGAGI in the germline V gene. The CDR3 consists of 15 residues. Trimming took 6 bases from V and 2 from J, leaving 17 bases between them.

In this sample, this clonotype turned up a few times. V usage is TRBV20-1 and J usage is TRBJ1-1; 7 bases align to TRBD1. The germline CDR1 and CDR2 sequences are DFQATT and SNEGSKA (reference sequence). The CDR3 consists of 16 residues. The V segment lost 0 bases and the J segment 10 bases; nucleotides outside the gene matches: 17. For the CDR3, the DNA is TGCAGTGCTAGAGATATCCGGACAGGCGGGCCGCGAGGAGCTTTCTTT. Amino acid sequence: CSARDIRTGGPRGAFF.

DNA for the CDR3: TGTGCCAGTAGTAGCCGATGGAACACCGGGGAGCTGTTTTTT. Translation gives CASSSRWNTGELFF. The V call is TRBV19, the J call TRBJ2-2; D remains unclear. The CDR3 loop spans 14 amino acids. Germline CDR1 LNHDA, CDR2 SQIVND (reference sequence). Between the trimmed V and J ends, which lost 4 bases and 1 base, there was a span of 7 bases.

In its sample, this clonotype was seen a few times. The rearrangement uses TRBV2 and TRBJ2-6; TRBD1 matches 9 bases. V trimming: 7 bases; J trimming: 0 bases; junction bases outside the gene matches: 4. Looked up from germline, CDR1 is SNHLY and CDR2 is FYNNEI. The CDR3 contains 16 residues. The CDR3 here is CASKGQGTSGANVLTF. CDR3 bases: TGTGCCAGCAAGGGACAGGGAACCTCTGGGGCCAACGTCCTGACTTTC.

The genes are TRBV20-1 and TRBJ1-2; 9 bases match TRBD1. From germline, CDR1 is DFQATT and CDR2 SNEGSKA (reference sequence). The CDR3 runs 12 residues. J was trimmed by 7 bases and V by 5 bases; bases with no gene match: 5. CDR3 protein: CSASGTGSGYTF. The CDR3 nucleotides are TGCAGTGCTTCCGGGACAGGGAGTGGCTACACCTTC.

This clonotype was observed at least ten times. The rearrangement uses TRBV7-8 and TRBJ2-2, with D possibly being TRBD2 (6 bases). V was cut by 2 bases and J by 1 base, with 14 bases left in between. Germline lookup yields CDR1 SGHVS and CDR2 FQNEAQ. The CDR3 runs 17 residues. The CDR3 nucleotides read TGTGCCAGCAGCTTATTGTCTTCGCGGGGGAACACCGGGGAGCTGTTTTTT. Residues: CASSLLSSRGNTGELFF.

J is TRBJ1-6 and V is TRBV7-9; a possible D gene is TRBD1 (6 bases). The CDR3 loop spans 14 amino acids. Germline CDR1 and CDR2: SEHNR and FQNEAQ (reference sequence). V gave up 8 bases and J gave up 7 bases, with 15 bases separating them. The CDR3 loop is CASGGMGRNSPLHF. CDR3 nucleotides: TGTGCCAGCGGGGGCATGGGCAGGAATTCACCCCTCCACTTT.

The chain combines TRBV11-3 with TRBJ2-3; D perhaps matches TRBD2 (6 bases). V lost 8 bases and J lost 0, with 12 bases in between. The CDR3 is 14 residues long. Per the germline V gene, CDR1 is SGHNT and CDR2 is YENEEA. CDR3 sequence reads: CASSGGVSTDTQYF. As DNA, the CDR3 is TGTGCCAGCTCAGGAGGGGTTAGCACAGATACGCAGTATTTT.

In this sample, this clonotype turned up a few times. The CDR3 DNA is TGTGCCAGCAGCTTAGCAGCGGGGGGCCAAGAGACCCAGTACTTC. Its protein product is CASSLAAGGQETQYF. V and J are TRBV7-2 and TRBJ2-5, with 9 bases fitting TRBD2. Germline CDR1 is SGHTA and CDR2 is FQGNSA. Trimming at V came to 0 bases and at J to 1 base, leaving 0 bases not matched to a gene. The CDR3 sequence is 15 residues long.

This clonotype was detected only a few times. This chain joins TRBV7-9 and TRBJ2-1, with 9 bases matching TRBD2. V gave up 1 base and J gave up 8 bases; unmatched junction bases: 9. The CDR3 loop spans 16 amino acids. The germline CDR1 and CDR2 sequences are SEHNR and FQNEAQ (reference sequence). The CDR3 bases are TGTGCCAGCAGCTTAGAGTGGCGGGGGGGCCGTCATGAGCAGTTCTTC. Translating it yields CASSLEWRGGRHEQFF.

Regarding this clonotype: One junction end disagrees with the germline gene, perhaps due to a read error. V gene TRBV11-2 combines with J gene TRBJ2-4; TRBD2 aligns across 15 bases. Per the germline V gene, CDR1 is SGHAT and CDR2 is FQNNGV. This CDR3 comprises 16 residues. CDR3 in DNA: TGTGCCAGCAGCTCGGGACTAGCGGGGGGACTAAACATTCAGAACTTC. Translating gives CASSSGLAGGLNIQNF.

The chain joins TRBV29-1 to TRBJ2-4; 8 positions agree with TRBD2. The CDR3 runs 17 residues. Germline lookup yields CDR1 SQVTM and CDR2 ANQGSEA. The J segment lost 0 bases and the V segment lost 7 bases, leaving 14 bases of the junction unmatched. CDR3 region: CSAIDKREILAKNIQYF. The CDR3 DNA reads TGCAGCGCCATTGACAAGCGGGAGATTCTAGCCAAAAACATTCAGTACTTC.